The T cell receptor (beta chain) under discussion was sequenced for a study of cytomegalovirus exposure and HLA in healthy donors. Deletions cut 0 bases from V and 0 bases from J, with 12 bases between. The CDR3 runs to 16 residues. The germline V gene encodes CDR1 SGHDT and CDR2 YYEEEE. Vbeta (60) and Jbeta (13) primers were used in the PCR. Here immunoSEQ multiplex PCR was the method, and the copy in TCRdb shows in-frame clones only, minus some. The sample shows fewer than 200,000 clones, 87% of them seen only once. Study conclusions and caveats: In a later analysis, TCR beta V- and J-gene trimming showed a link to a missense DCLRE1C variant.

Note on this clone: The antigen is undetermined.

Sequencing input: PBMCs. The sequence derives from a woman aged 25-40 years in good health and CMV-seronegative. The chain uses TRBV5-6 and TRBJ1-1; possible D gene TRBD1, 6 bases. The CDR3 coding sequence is TGTGCCAGCAGCTTGGGACAGGCGACTTTGAACACTGAAGCTTTCTTT. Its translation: CASSLGQATLNTEAFF.